A single sample gave rise to the 29 T cell receptor beta chains below, sequenced in a study of blood T cells in healthy people across ages. Through a sample-barcoded 5' primer and a J-beta primer mix, a second PCR was run for roughly 7 to 12 cycles. From the 5' RACE reads, TCRdb called clonotypes with MiXCR, one entry per CDR3 protein. The sample comprises some 1.1 million distinct CDR3 sequences, roughly two fifths of which are singletons, and over 10% rests with the top ten. Sequencing used blood. The source is a man younger than 35 in good health.

As concerns this clonotype: At one boundary the junction diverges from the germline segment, which might be a read error. V is TRBV12-3 or TRBV12-4 and J is TRBJ2-5, with D perhaps given as TRBD1 or TRBD2 (5 bases each). The end of the DNA aligns better with TRBJ2-7, so the J call may be wrong. This CDR3 is 15 amino acids long. The CDR3 loop is CASSPHPGTSDEQYF. CDR3 sequence (DNA): TGTGCCAGCAGTCCCCACCCGGGGACCTCCGACGAGCAGTACTTC.

The chain couples TRBV2 to TRBJ1-2; D uncertain. Germline V gene lookup returns CDR1 SNHLY and CDR2 FYNNEI. This CDR3 has 14 amino acids. The V end was cut by 7 bases, the J end by 4 bases, with 16 bases between. The CDR3 nucleotides read TGTGCCAGCACTCATACAGAGGAAATCTATGGCTACACCTTC. Protein sequence: CASTHTEEIYGYTF.

This clonotype was observed once. This chain connects TRBV3-1 to TRBJ1-2; 9 bases agree with TRBD1. This CDR3 is 16 amino acids long. Looked up from germline, CDR1 is LGHDT and CDR2 is YNNKEL (reference sequence). Germline trimming cut 3 bases from V and 0 bases from J; bases unmatched to any gene: 5. In nucleotides, the CDR3 is TGTGCCAGCAGCCAGCCGACAGGGGGACCTAACTATGGCTACACCTTC. Protein sequence: CASSQPTGGPNYGYTF.

This clonotype was seen only a few times. This chain joins TRBV7-2 and TRBJ2-7; 10 bases fit TRBD1. The CDR3 totals 15 residues. Germline CDR1 is SGHTA and CDR2 is FQGNSA. V lost 5 bases to trimming and J lost 6 bases; unmatched junction nucleotides: 10. Here the CDR3 reads CASSLGTGAASEQYF. The CDR3 DNA follows: TGTGCCAGCAGCCTCGGGACAGGGGCCGCCAGCGAGCAGTACTTC.

This rearrangement joins TRBV5-5 to TRBJ2-3; 9 nucleotides line up with TRBD1. Germline V gives CDR1 SGHKS, CDR2 YYEKEE (reference sequence). The CDR3 extends over 16 amino acids. V lost 2 bases, J lost 2 bases, and 6 bases stayed unmatched. CDR3 sequence: CASSLPQGAATDTQYF. The CDR3 DNA is TGTGCCAGCAGCTTACCACAGGGGGCAGCCACAGATACGCAGTATTTT. Full variable domain (remainder filled in from reference TRBV5-5 and TRBJ2-3): DAGVTQSPTHLIKTRGQQVTLRCSPISGHKSVSWYQQVLGQGPQFIFQYYEKEERGRGNFPDRFSARQFPNYSSELNVNALLLGDSALYLCASSLPQGAATDTQYFGPGTRLTVL.

This clonotype was seen only a few times. The rearrangement links TRBV5-1 to TRBJ2-3, with D possibly being TRBD1 or TRBD2 (5 bases each). Looked up from germline, CDR1 is SGHRS and CDR2 is YFSETQ. Trimming cost V 0 bases and J 4 bases, with 12 bases left between them. The CDR3 covers 15 residues. In DNA form, the CDR3 reads TGCGCCAGCAGCTTGGCGGGACCTCCCTCAGATACGCAGTATTTT. This codes for CASSLAGPPSDTQYF. The whole variable domain, remainder taken from reference TRBV5-1 and TRBJ2-3, is KAGVTQTPRYLIKTRGQQVTLSCSPISGHRSVSWYQQTPGQGLQFLFEYFSETQRNKGNFPGRFSGRQFSNSRSEMNVSTLELGDSALYLCASSLAGPPSDTQYFGPGTRLTVL.

V usage is TRBV12-3 or TRBV12-4 and J usage is TRBJ2-3, with 7 bases matching TRBD1. The junction had 24 bases not matched to a gene; V was cut back by 6 bases and J by 3 bases. This CDR3 comprises 20 residues. CDR3 protein: CASSPGTDSVITTVTDTQYF. Written as DNA, the CDR3 is TGTGCCAGCAGCCCAGGGACAGACTCCGTAATAACTACCGTAACAGATACGCAGTATTTT.

The chain links TRBV2 to TRBJ1-2; D remains unclear. The germline V and J ends were trimmed by 8 bases and 4 bases, with 17 bases remaining between them. This CDR3 is 14 amino acids long. Germline V gene data show CDR1 as SNHLY and CDR2 as FYNNEI. This CDR3 reads CASDIEGRGYGYTF. CDR3 in DNA: TGTGCCAGCGATATTGAAGGTCGGGGCTATGGCTACACCTTC.

This clonotype was seen only a few times. The V and J genes are TRBV20-1 and TRBJ1-1, with no clear D. V shed 5 bases and J shed 2 bases, with 21 bases lying between them. The CDR3 loop spans 16 amino acids. Germline CDR1 DFQATT, CDR2 SNEGSKA (reference sequence). Here the CDR3 reads CSAAGDRWGTNTEAFF. CDR3 nucleotides: TGCAGTGCTGCAGGAGACCGATGGGGAACTAACACTGAAGCTTTCTTT.

This clonotype was observed once. V usage is TRBV7-9 and J usage is TRBJ1-2, with D unresolved. V gave up 4 bases and J gave up 2 bases, with 8 bases separating them. Germline lookup yields CDR1 SEHNR and CDR2 FQNEAQ (reference sequence). The CDR3 is 13 residues long. CDR3 in DNA: TGTGCCAGCAGCTCCGCGACCAACTATGGCTACACCTTC. This encodes CASSSATNYGYTF.

The chain has TRBV11-1 and TRBJ1-1; 10 nucleotides match TRBD1. The V segment lost 1 base and the J segment 1 base; nucleotides outside the gene matches: 3. CDR3 length: 16 amino acids. The germline gives CDR1 SGHAT, CDR2 FQDESV (reference sequence). CDR3 sequence (DNA): TGTGCCAGCAGCTTAGGACAGGGGGCGAGGAACACTGAAGCTTTCTTT. Translation: CASSLGQGARNTEAFF.

The chain joins TRBV7-2 to TRBJ2-2, with no clear D. Germline V gene sequence: CDR1 SGHTA, CDR2 FQGNSA. The V and J ends lost 1 base and 6 bases respectively, with 6 bases between them. This CDR3 comprises 13 residues. The CDR3 loop is CASSLEGAGELFF. The CDR3 bases are TGTGCCAGCAGCTTAGAGGGCGCCGGGGAGCTGTTTTTT.

The chain couples TRBV5-5 to TRBJ1-2, with D perhaps matching TRBD1 (5 bases). CDR1 and CDR2 (germline): SGHKS, YYEKEE (reference sequence). The ends were cut back, 0 bases at V and 8 bases at J, with 17 bases in the middle. The CDR3 is made up of 15 amino acids. The CDR3 DNA reads TGTGCCAGCAGCTTGGCCTTCAGGGTGTCGGAAGGCTACACCTTC. It codes for CASSLAFRVSEGYTF. The entire variable domain, with the rest obtained from reference TRBV5-5 and TRBJ1-2, is as follows: DAGVTQSPTHLIKTRGQQVTLRCSPISGHKSVSWYQQVLGQGPQFIFQYYEKEERGRGNFPDRFSARQFPNYSSELNVNALLLGDSALYLCASSLAFRVSEGYTFGSGTRLTVV.

V and J are TRBV29-1 and TRBJ2-1; no firm D call. Germline CDR1 and CDR2: SQVTM and ANQGSEA. V was clipped by 7 bases and J by 5 bases, with 15 bases between them. This CDR3 is built from 13 residues. The CDR3 nucleotides read TGCAGCGGTGCCCCTTACTTTGACAATGAGCAGTTCTTC. Translated: CSGAPYFDNEQFF.

For the CDR3, the DNA is TGCGCCAGCAGCTTGCGGCCCTCTGGAAACACCATATATTTT. Its translation is CASSLRPSGNTIYF. V is TRBV5-1 and J is TRBJ1-3, with no clear D. From germline, CDR1 is SGHRS and CDR2 YFSETQ. V was shortened by 1 base and J by 0 bases, with 5 bases between the two germline ends. This CDR3 is 14 amino acids long.

This clonotype was counted a few times. The chain employs TRBV4-1 and TRBJ2-2; maybe TRBD2 (5 bases). The germline gives CDR1 MGHRA, CDR2 YSYEKL. This CDR3 spans 13 amino acids. V was cut by 1 base and J by 9 bases, with 9 bases left in between. The CDR3 spells CASSQVLGRELFF. For the CDR3, the DNA is TGCGCCAGCAGCCAAGTACTAGGCAGGGAGCTGTTTTTT.

This chain links TRBV7-9 with TRBJ2-1; 7 bases agree with TRBD1. The CDR3 is 14 amino acids. Per germline, CDR1 SEHNR and CDR2 FQNEAQ (reference sequence). With V trimmed by 1 base and J by 7 bases, 4 bases remained unmatched. The CDR3 is CASSLGSRGNEQFF. In DNA, the CDR3 is TGTGCCAGCAGCTTAGGAAGCAGGGGGAATGAGCAGTTCTTC.

V usage is TRBV12-3 or TRBV12-4 and J usage is TRBJ1-4; TRBD1 is a possible D gene (6 bases). V dropped 5 bases and J dropped 3 bases, with 13 bases sitting between them. CDR3 length: 15 residues. The CDR3 loop reads CASSDTGLANEKLFF. In DNA, the CDR3 is TGTGCCAGCAGTGATACAGGGTTGGCTAATGAAAAACTGTTTTTT.

The chain carries TRBV27 and TRBJ2-5, with D perhaps assigned TRBD1 or TRBD2 (5 bases each). This CDR3 comprises 13 residues. Germline CDR1 reads MNHEY; CDR2 reads SMNVEV (reference sequence). V lost 5 bases, J lost 0 bases, and 7 bases lay in between. CDR3 protein: CASSPGHQETQYF. The CDR3, as DNA: TGTGCCAGCAGTCCGGGGCACCAAGAGACCCAGTACTTC.

This clonotype turned up a few times. The J gene is TRBJ2-1, the V gene TRBV25-1; 8 nucleotides align to TRBD2. V lost 0 bases, J lost 0 bases, and 7 bases stayed unmatched. The CDR3 spans 18 residues. Germline V CDR1 and CDR2: MGHDK, SYGVNS. The CDR3 sequence is CASSEYGAGVSSYNEQFF. The CDR3 DNA follows: TGTGCCAGCAGTGAATATGGAGCGGGGGTGAGCTCCTACAATGAGCAGTTCTTC.

This clonotype came up many times. The chain carries TRBV12-3 or TRBV12-4 and TRBJ1-6; no reliable D call. This CDR3 comprises 13 residues. Trimming cost V 7 bases and J 9 bases, with 13 bases left between them. CDR3 residues: CASKTGESSPLHF. The CDR3 DNA reads as TGTGCCAGCAAAACGGGAGAGAGTTCACCCCTCCACTTT.

This clonotype came up many times. Germline and junction disagree at one end, which may indicate a read error. The chain couples TRBV7-2 to TRBJ2-3; 7 nucleotides agree with TRBD2. This CDR3 is built from 13 residues. Germline-derived CDR1 and CDR2 are SGHTA and FQGNSA. CDR3 in DNA: TGCGCCAGCAGCTTGGGAGGGGCGGATACGCAGTATTTT. Protein product: CASSLGGADTQYF.

For the CDR3, the DNA is TGTGCCAGCAGCCAAGATAGGACTAGCGGGGGGACCAGCACAGATACGCAGTATTTT. Its translation: CASSQDRTSGGTSTDTQYF. The chain carries TRBV3-1 and TRBJ2-3, with 14 nucleotides matching TRBD2. The CDR3 is 19 residues long. CDR1 is LGHDT and CDR2 is YNNKEL in the germline V gene (reference sequence). The V segment lost 0 bases and the J segment 0 bases; nucleotides outside the gene matches: 5.

The sample holds a few counts of this clonotype. The chain carries TRBV6-5 and TRBJ2-6; D is possibly TRBD1 (5 bases). This CDR3 is built from 17 residues. Germline lookup yields CDR1 MNHEY and CDR2 SVGAGI. Between the trimmed V and J ends, which lost 2 bases and 2 bases, there was a span of 13 bases. For the CDR3, the DNA is TGTGCCAGCAGTTACGCCGATTCCAGGGCTGGGGCCAACGTCCTGACTTTC. Amino acids: CASSYADSRAGANVLTF.

The chain combines TRBV7-2 with TRBJ2-5; D gene uncertain. This CDR3 is built from 15 residues. The ends were cut back, 4 bases at V and 2 bases at J, with 14 bases in the middle. Germline CDR1 and CDR2: SGHTA and FQGNSA. The CDR3 region is CASSSKTPGQETQYF. The CDR3, as DNA: TGTGCCAGCAGCTCCAAGACACCAGGTCAAGAGACCCAGTACTTC.

V gene TRBV7-6 combines with J gene TRBJ1-1; 10 bases agree with TRBD1. This CDR3 is 15 amino acids long. V lost 0 bases, J lost 6 bases, and 4 bases stayed unmatched. The germline V gene encodes CDR1 SGHVS and CDR2 FNYEAQ. The CDR3 DNA sequence: TGTGCCAGCAGCTTAGCGGACAGGGGGATGTCTGAAGCTTTCTTT. It specifies CASSLADRGMSEAFF.

The V and J genes are TRBV4-2 and TRBJ1-1; D is possibly TRBD1 (5 bases). Germline V CDR1 and CDR2: LGHNA, YNFKEQ. The CDR3 is 16 residues long. V dropped 4 bases and J dropped 4 bases, with 19 bases sitting between them. CDR3 amino acids: CASSLTGGGYSTEAFF. CDR3 DNA sequence: TGTGCCAGCAGCCTAACGGGGGGAGGTTATAGCACTGAAGCTTTCTTT.

This clonotype was recorded a few times. This sequence joins TRBV12-3 or TRBV12-4 and TRBJ1-2; TRBD1 matches at 9 bases. Trimming at V came to 1 base and at J to 4 bases, leaving 4 bases not matched to a gene. The CDR3 has 15 amino acids. This CDR3 is CASSLEDRGGYGYTF. The CDR3 DNA reads TGTGCCAGCAGTTTAGAGGACAGGGGAGGCTATGGCTACACCTTC.

This clonotype turned up a few times. The chain is built from TRBV6-5 and TRBJ1-2; 10 bases map to TRBD1. Germline V CDR1 and CDR2: MNHEY, SVGAGI. The CDR3 covers 15 residues. The V segment lost 6 bases and the J segment 4 bases; nucleotides outside the gene matches: 8. CDR3 protein: CASSHRDRGGYGYTF. The DNA for the CDR3 is TGTGCCAGCAGCCACCGGGACAGGGGTGGCTATGGCTACACCTTC.